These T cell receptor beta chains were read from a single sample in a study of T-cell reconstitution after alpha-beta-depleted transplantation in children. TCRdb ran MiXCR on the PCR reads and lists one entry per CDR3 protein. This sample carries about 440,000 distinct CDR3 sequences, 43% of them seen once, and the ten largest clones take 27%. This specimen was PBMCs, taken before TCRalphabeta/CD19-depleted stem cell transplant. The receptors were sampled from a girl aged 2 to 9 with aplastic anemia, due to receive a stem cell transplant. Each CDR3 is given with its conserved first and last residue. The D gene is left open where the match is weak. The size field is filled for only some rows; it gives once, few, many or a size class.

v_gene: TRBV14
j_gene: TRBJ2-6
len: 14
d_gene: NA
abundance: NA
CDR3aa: CASSRLTGANVLTF
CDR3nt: TGTGCCAGCAGCCGTTTAACTGGGGCCAACGTCCTGACTTTC

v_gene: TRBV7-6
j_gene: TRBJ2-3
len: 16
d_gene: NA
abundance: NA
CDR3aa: CASSSGRETSTDTQYF
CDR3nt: TGTGCCAGCAGCTCGGGGCGGGAAACTAGCACAGATACGCAGTATTTT

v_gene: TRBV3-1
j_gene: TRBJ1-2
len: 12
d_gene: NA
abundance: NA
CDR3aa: CASSGGLYGYTF
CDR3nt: TGTGCCAGCAGCGGAGGCCTCTATGGCTACACCTTC

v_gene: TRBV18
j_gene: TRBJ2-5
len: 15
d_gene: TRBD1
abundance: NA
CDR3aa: CASSPQGAPQETQYF
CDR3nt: TGTGCCAGCTCACCACAGGGGGCACCTCAAGAGACCCAGTACTTC

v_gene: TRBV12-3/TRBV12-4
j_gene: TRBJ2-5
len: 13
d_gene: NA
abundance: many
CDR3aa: CASTSGAGETQYF
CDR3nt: TGTGCCAGCACCTCTGGGGCGGGAGAGACCCAGTACTTC

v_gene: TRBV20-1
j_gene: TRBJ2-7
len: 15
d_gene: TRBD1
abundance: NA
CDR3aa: CSARGQGLPSYEQYF
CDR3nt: TGCAGTGCTAGAGGACAGGGGCTACCCTCCTACGAGCAGTACTTC

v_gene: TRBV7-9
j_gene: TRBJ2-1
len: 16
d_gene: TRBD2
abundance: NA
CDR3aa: CASSSDQAGEYNEQFF
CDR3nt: TGTGCCAGCAGCTCTGACCAAGCGGGAGAGTACAATGAGCAGTTCTTC

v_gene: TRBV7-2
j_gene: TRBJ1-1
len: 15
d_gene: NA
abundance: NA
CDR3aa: CASSLSQGGWTEAFF
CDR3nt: TGTGCCAGCAGCTTATCGCAGGGCGGGTGGACTGAAGCTTTCTTT

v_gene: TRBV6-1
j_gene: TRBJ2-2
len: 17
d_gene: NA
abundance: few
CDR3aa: CASSTTFGDHNTGELFF
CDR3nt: TGTGCCAGCAGTACGACCTTCGGGGACCACAACACCGGGGAGCTGTTTTTT

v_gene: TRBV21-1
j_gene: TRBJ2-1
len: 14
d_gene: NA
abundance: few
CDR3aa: CARATSGRVNEQFF
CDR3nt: TGTGCCAGGGCGACTAGCGGGAGGGTAAATGAGCAGTTCTTC

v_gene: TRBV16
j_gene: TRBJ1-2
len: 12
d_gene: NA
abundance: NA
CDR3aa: CASSQRKEGYTF
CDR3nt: TGTGCCAGCAGCCAACGCAAGGAGGGCTACACCTTC

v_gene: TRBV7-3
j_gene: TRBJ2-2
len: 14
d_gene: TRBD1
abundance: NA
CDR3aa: CASSLTGGPGELFF
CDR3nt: TGTGCCAGCAGTTTGACAGGGGGTCCCGGGGAGCTGTTTTTT

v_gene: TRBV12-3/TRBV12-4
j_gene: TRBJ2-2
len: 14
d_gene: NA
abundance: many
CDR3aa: CASSYKGETGELFF
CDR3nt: TGTGCCAGCAGTTACAAAGGGGAAACCGGGGAGCTGTTTTTT

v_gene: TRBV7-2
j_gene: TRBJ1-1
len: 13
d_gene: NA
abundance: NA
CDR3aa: CASSIGQVVSAFF
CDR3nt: TGTGCCAGCAGCATCGGGCAGGTGGTAAGCGCTTTCTTT

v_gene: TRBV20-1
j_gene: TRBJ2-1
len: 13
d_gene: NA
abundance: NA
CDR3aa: CSARRVGGGEQFF
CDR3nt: TGCAGTGCTAGAAGGGTGGGGGGAGGTGAGCAGTTCTTC

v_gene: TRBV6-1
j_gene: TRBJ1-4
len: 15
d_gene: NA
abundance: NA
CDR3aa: CASSPSGQAHEKLFF
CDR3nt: TGTGCCAGCAGTCCTTCGGGGCAAGCGCATGAAAAACTGTTTTTT

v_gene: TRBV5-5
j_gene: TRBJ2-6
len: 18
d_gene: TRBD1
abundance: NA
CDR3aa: CASRRTGGEVIGANVLTF
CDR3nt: TGTGCCAGCAGACGGACAGGGGGCGAGGTGATTGGGGCCAACGTCCTGACTTTC

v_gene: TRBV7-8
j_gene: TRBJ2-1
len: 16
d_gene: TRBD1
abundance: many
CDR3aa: CASSSYRGRGSDEQFF
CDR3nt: TGTGCCAGCAGCTCCTACAGGGGGCGCGGTAGCGATGAGCAGTTCTTC

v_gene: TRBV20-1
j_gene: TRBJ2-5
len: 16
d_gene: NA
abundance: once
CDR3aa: CSARDYGGPGGETQYF
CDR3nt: TGCAGTGCTAGAGATTACGGGGGACCGGGTGGGGAGACCCAGTACTTC

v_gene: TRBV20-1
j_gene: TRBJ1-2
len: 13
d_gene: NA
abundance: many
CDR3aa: CSARVEGLPGYTF
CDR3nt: TGCAGTGCTAGAGTTGAGGGGCTACCTGGCTACACCTTC

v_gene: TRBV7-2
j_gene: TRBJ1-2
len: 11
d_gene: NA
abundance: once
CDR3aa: CASSSIYGYTF
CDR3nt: TGTGCCAGCAGCTCCATCTATGGCTACACCTTC

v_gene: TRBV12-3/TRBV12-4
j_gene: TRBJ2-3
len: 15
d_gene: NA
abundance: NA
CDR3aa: CASRPPGLRTDTQYF
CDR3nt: TGTGCCAGCAGACCCCCGGGACTCCGCACAGATACGCAGTATTTT

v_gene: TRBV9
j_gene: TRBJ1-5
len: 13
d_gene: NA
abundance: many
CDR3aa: CASSVDGEGPQHF
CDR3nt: TGTGCCAGCAGCGTAGATGGTGAGGGGCCCCAGCATTTT

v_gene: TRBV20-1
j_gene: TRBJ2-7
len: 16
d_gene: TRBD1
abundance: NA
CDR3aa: CSARDVFRDRSYEQYF
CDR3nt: TGCAGTGCTAGAGATGTATTCCGGGACAGGTCCTACGAGCAGTACTTC

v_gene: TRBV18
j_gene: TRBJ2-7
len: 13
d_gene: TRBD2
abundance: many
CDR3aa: CASVAGERGEQYF
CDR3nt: TGTGCCAGCGTAGCGGGGGAGCGAGGAGAGCAGTACTTC

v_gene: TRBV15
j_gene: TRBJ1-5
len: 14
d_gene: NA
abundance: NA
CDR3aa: CATSRGVSNQPQHF
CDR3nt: TGTGCCACCAGCAGGGGAGTTAGCAATCAGCCCCAGCATTTT

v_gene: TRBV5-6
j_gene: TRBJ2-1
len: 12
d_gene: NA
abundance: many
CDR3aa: CASSLDGGRQFF
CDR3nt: TGTGCCAGCAGCTTGGATGGGGGACGGCAGTTCTTC

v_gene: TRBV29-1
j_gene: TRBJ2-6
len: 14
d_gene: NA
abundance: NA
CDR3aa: CSVPSGPGANVLTF
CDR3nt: TGCAGCGTCCCTTCGGGGCCTGGGGCCAACGTCCTGACTTTC

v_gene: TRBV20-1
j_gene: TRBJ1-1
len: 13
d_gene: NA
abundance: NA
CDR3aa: CSAGPLENTEAFF
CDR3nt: TGCAGTGCTGGGCCCCTCGAGAACACTGAAGCTTTCTTT

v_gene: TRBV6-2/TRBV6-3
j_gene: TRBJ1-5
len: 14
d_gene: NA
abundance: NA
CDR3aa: CASSYRGRVQPQHF
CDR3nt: TGTGCCAGCAGTTACAGGGGTCGCGTTCAGCCCCAGCATTTT

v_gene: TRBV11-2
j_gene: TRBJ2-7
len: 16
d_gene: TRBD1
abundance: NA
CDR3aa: CASSIGTGGLVYEQYF
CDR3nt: TGTGCCAGCAGCATAGGGACAGGGGGTCTCGTCTACGAGCAGTACTTC

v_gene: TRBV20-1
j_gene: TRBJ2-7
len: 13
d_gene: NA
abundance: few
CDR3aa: CSASTDTTYEQYF
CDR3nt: TGCAGTGCTAGTACAGATACCACCTACGAGCAGTACTTC

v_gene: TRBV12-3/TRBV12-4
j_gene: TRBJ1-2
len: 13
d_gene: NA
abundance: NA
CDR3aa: CASSLGAPGAYPF
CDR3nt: TGTGCCAGCAGTTTAGGGGCACCGGGGGCCTACCCCTTC

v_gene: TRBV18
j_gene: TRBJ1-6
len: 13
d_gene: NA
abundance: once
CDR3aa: CASSRESDSPLHF
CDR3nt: TGTGCCAGCTCACGGGAGTCCGATTCACCCCTCCACTTT

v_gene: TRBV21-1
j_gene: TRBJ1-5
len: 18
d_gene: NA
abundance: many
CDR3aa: CASSKAYQGTLSNQPQHF
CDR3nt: TGTGCCAGCAGCAAAGCTTATCAGGGAACGCTGAGCAATCAGCCCCAGCATTTT

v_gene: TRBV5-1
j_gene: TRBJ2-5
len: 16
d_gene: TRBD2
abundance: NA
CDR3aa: CASSKVAGVGQETQYF
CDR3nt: TGCGCCAGCAGCAAGGTAGCGGGAGTCGGTCAAGAGACCCAGTACTTC

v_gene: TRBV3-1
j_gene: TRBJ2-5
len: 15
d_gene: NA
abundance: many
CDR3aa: CASSQDVSRRETQYF
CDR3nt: TGTGCCAGCAGCCAAGATGTGTCCCGAAGGGAGACCCAGTACTTC

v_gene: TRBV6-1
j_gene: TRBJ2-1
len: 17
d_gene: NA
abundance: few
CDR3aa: CASSEGWGEDSYNEQFF
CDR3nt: TGTGCCAGCAGTGAAGGCTGGGGGGAGGACTCCTACAATGAGCAGTTCTTC

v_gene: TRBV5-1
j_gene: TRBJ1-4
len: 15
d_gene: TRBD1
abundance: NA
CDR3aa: CASSQLGQPNEKLFF
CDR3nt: TGCGCCAGCAGCCAGTTGGGACAGCCTAATGAAAAACTGTTTTTT

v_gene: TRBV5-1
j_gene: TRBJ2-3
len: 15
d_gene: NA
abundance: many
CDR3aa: CASLMGLRASDTQYF
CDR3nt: TGCGCCAGCCTCATGGGACTCAGGGCATCCGATACGCAGTATTTT

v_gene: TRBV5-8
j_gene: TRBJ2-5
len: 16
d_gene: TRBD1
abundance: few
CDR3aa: CASSPGQGKAQETQYF
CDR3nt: TGTGCCAGCAGCCCGGGACAGGGGAAAGCCCAAGAGACCCAGTACTTC

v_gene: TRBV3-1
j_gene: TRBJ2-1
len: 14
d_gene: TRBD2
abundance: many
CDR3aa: CASSQAGGNNEQFF
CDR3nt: TGTGCCAGCAGCCAAGCGGGAGGGAACAATGAGCAGTTCTTC

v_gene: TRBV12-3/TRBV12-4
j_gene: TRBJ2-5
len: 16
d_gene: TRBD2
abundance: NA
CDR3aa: CASSWEAGGHEETQYF
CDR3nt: TGTGCCAGCAGTTGGGAAGCGGGAGGCCACGAAGAGACCCAGTACTTC

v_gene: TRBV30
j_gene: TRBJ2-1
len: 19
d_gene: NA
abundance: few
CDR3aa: CAWSVPPARFVGRYNEQFF
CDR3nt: TGTGCCTGGAGTGTACCTCCCGCTAGATTTGTAGGGCGGTACAATGAGCAGTTCTTC

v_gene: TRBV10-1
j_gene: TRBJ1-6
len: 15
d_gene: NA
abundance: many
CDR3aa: CASSENRVRNSPLHF
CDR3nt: TGCGCCAGCAGTGAAAATCGGGTGCGAAATTCACCCCTCCACTTT

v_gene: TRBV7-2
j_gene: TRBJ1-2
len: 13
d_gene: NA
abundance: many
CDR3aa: CASSTRTGYGYTF
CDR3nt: TGTGCCAGCAGCACCCGGACCGGATATGGCTACACCTTC

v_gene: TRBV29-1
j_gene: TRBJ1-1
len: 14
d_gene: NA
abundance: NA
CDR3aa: CSVHKRLVNTEAFF
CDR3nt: TGCAGCGTTCACAAACGACTGGTGAACACTGAAGCTTTCTTT

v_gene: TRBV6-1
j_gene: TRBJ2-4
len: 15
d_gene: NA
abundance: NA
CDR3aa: CASSEAGAAKNIQYF
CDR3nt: TGTGCCAGCAGTGAGGCAGGGGCAGCCAAAAACATTCAGTACTTC

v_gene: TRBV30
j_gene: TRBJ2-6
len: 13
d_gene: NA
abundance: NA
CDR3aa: CAWSVAGANVLTF
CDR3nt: TGTGCCTGGAGTGTAGCTGGGGCCAACGTCCTGACTTTC

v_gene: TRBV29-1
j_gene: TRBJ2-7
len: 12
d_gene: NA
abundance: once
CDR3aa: CSVGQTENEQYF
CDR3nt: TGCAGCGTTGGACAGACGGAGAACGAGCAGTACTTC

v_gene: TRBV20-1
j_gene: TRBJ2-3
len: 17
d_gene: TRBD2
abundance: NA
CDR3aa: CSAKFAGGFYDTDTQYF
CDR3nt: TGCAGTGCTAAATTCGCGGGAGGCTTCTATGACACAGATACGCAGTATTTT

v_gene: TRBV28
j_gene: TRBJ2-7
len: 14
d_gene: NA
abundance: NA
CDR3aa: CASTLAASSYEQYF
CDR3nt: TGTGCCAGTACACTAGCTGCCTCCAGCTACGAGCAGTACTTC

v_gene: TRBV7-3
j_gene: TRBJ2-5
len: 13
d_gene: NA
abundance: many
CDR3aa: CASSLRHQETQYF
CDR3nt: TGTGCCAGCAGCTTAAGACATCAAGAGACCCAGTACTTC

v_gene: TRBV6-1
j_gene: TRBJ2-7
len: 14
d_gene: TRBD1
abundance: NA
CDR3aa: CASSTLTGTYEQYF
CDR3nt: TGTGCCAGCAGTACCCTGACAGGGACCTACGAGCAGTACTTC

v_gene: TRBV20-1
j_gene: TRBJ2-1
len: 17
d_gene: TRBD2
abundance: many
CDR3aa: CSAHYGLAGGHYNEQFF
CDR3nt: TGCAGTGCTCATTATGGACTAGCGGGAGGCCACTACAATGAGCAGTTCTTC